The T cell receptor (beta chain) described here comes from a study of blood T cell repertoires in COVID-19. Study in general: Samples representing acute and convalescent COVID-19 were sourced from the United States, Italy and Spain.

Clinical histories supplied by participants themselves formed the basis of cohort assignment. Two negative PCRs, clearance, or symptom resolution were required of recovered Cohort 3 donors. Only in-frame clones appear in the TCRdb table, and some are missing; sequencing was by immunoSEQ multiplex PCR. The table shows about 290,000 clones, with 89% occurring only once. After removal of 5 bases from V and 3 bases from J, the junction contained 4 bases not matched to a gene. The CDR3 is 14 amino acids. Per germline, CDR1 SNHLY and CDR2 FYNNEI. Sequenced material: PBMCs or T cells enriched from blood (not recorded which). The chain uses TRBV2 and TRBJ2-3; TRBD1 agrees at 8 bases. The source is a woman between 40 and 50 years old who had recovered from COVID-19. Here the CDR3 reads CASSSTGVTDTQYF. The CDR3 nucleotides read TGTGCCAGCAGTTCGACAGGGGTTACAGATACGCAGTATTTT.